This TCR beta chain was profiled in a study of patients and donors after allogeneic stem cell transplantation. Each CDR3 protein is one row after TCRdb ran MiXCR on the RT-PCR reads. Here the sample spans fewer than 500,000 distinct CDR3 sequences, 16% being singletons. The CDR3 has 15 amino acids. Trimming cost V 5 bases and J 1 base, with 12 bases left between them. Per germline, CDR1 SEHNR and CDR2 FQNEAQ (reference sequence). This clonotype has a handful of counts. The clonotype comes from a human donor who was either an allogeneic HSCT recipient or a stem cell or donor lymphocyte infusion donor (not recorded which). It is not recorded whose cells these are; they may come from a transplant donor. Source material: blood, either unsorted or a sorted T cell fraction (not recorded which). The rearrangement joins TRBV7-9 to TRBJ2-1, with D tentatively TRBD1 (7 bases). CDR3 sequence: CASSKTGRSYNEQFF. In nucleotides, the CDR3 is TGTGCCAGCAGCAAGACAGGGAGGTCCTACAATGAGCAGTTCTTC.